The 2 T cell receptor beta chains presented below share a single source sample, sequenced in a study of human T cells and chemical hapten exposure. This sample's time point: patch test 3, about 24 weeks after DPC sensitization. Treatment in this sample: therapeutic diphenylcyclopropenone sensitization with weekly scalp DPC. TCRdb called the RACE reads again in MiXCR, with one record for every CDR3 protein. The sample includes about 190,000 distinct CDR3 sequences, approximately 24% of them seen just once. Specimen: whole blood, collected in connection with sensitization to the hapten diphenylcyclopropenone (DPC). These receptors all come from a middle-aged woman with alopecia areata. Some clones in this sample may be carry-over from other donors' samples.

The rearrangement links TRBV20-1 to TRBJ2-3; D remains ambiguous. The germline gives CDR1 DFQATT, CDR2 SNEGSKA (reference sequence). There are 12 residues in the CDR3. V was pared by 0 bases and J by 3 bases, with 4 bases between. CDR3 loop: CSARDPTDTQYF. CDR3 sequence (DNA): TGCAGTGCTAGAGATCCTACAGATACGCAGTATTTT.

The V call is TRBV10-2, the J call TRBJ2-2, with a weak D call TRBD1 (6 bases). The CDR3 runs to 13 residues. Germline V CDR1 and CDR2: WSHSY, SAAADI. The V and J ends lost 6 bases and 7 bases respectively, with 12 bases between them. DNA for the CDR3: TGCGCCAGCAGAGGGCAGGGGAACGGGGAGCTGTTTTTT. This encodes CASRGQGNGELFF.